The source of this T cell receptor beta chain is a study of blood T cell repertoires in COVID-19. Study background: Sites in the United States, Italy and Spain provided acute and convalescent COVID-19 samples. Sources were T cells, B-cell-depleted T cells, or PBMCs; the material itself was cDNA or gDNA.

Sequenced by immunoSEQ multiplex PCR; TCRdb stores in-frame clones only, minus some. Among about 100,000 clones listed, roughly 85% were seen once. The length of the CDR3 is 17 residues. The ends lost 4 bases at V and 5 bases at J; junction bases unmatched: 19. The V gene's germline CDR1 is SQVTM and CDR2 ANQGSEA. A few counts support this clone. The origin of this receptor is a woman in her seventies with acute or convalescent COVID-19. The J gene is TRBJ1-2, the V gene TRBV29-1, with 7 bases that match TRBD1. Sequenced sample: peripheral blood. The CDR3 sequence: CSVAAKGASASLYGYTF. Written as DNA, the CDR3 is TGCAGCGTTGCCGCCAAGGGGGCCTCCGCGAGCTTATATGGCTACACCTTC.